This TCR beta chain is drawn from a study of CD8+ T cells in alopecia areata. Broader study findings: Higher clonality was seen in lesional scalp than in normal scalp, especially in alopecia totalis/universalis. Scalp sequencing captures resident alphabeta T cells of normal skin too. Mouse data revealed clearer TCR sharing than patient data did, a gap possibly tied to HLA.

Sorting from PBMCs produced CD4+ and CD8+ T cells. Germline V gene sequence: CDR1 MGHRA, CDR2 YSYEKL. CDR3 length: 14 residues. The V segment lost 0 bases and the J segment 11 bases; nucleotides outside the gene matches: 4. Extracted RNA was reverse transcribed into cDNA, the sequencing template. Method: immunoSEQ multiplex PCR; TCRdb's copy keeps in-frame clones and lacks some. The profile shows roughly 200,000 clones, approximately 53% of them singletons. This clone was detected only a few times. Antigen specificity is unknown. Sequencing was carried out using CD8+ T cells sorted from blood. This chain uses TRBV4-1 with TRBJ1-6; 7 positions match TRBD1. The sequence was obtained from a human donor in good health. The CDR3 loop is CASSQEGGTAPLHF. The CDR3 bases are TGCGCCAGCAGCCAAGAAGGGGGGACAGCACCCCTCCACTTT.